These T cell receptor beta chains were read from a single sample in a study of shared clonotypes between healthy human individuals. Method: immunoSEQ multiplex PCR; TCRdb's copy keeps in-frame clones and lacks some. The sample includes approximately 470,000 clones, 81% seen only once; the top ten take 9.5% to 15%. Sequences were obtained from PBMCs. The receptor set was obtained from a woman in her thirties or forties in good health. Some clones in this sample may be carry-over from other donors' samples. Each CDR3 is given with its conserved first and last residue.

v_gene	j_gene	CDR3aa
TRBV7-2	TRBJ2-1	CASTTSGGYNEQFF
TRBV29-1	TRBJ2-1	CSVAKEYNEQFF
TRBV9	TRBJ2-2	CASSGTGELFF
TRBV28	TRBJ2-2	CASSAGQKDTGELFF
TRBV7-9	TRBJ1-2	CASSLGNVADYGYTF
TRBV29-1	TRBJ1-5	CSVEEGTHQPQHF
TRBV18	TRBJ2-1	CASSLAGGDNEQFF
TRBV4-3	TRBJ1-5	CASSQDGGGHQPQHF
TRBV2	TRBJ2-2	CASRGEVTGELFF
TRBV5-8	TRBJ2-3	CASSLGGQGADTQYF
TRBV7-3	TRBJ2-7	CASSLRARGLAGVEQYF
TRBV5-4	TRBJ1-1	CASSLPDRGGDTEAFF
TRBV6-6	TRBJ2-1	CASRPRGTTSYNEQFF
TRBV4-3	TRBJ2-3	CASSQETSGTPGDTQYF
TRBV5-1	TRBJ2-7	CASSLDNRSGEQYF
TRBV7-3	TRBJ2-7	CASSLLPGKEQYF
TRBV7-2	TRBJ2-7	CASSHGRANYEQYF
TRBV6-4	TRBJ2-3	CASSEGGGGTDTQYF
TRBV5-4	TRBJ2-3	CASSTGLAGGTDTQYF
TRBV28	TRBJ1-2	CASSLGLGRGYTF
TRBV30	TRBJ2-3	CAWSALAGSTDTQYF
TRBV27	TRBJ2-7	CASSLRARMISYEQYF
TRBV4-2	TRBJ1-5	CASSQETGINQPQHF
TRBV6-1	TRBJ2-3	CASSEQAGRTDTQYF
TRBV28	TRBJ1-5	CASSFGVFSAGREFSNQPQHF
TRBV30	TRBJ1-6	CAWVARQGPNSPLHF
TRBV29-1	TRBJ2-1	CSVGGDRSYNEQFF
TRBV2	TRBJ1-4	CASSAGAGNEKLFF
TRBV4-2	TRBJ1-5	CASSQEGGQGGNQPQHF
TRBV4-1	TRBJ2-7	CASSQEVGEQYF
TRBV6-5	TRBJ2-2	CASSGVGELFF
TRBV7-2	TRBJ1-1	CASSLLGMTEAFF
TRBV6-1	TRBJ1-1	CAIHRVGVSTEAFF
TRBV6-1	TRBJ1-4	CASSDPGSPSTNEKLFF
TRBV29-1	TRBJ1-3	CSGLGQGNTIYF
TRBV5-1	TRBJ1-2	CASSRDRKSGFDGYTF
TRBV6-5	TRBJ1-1	CASSYSSGGDTEAFF
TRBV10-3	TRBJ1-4	CAIRDQTTNEKLFF
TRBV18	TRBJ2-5	CASSPGRQETQYF
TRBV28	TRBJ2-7	CASSFAQREREQYF
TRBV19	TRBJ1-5	CASTQGFQPQHF
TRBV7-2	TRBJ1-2	CASSPLIALPGYTF
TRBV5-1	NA	CASSIGTGPAYEQYF
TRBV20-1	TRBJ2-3	CSAGYTQYF
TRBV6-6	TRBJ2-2	CASSYAGLNTGELFF
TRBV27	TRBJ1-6	CASRRVGDDSPLHF
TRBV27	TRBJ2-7	CASSLRQTSYEQYF
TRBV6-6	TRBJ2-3	CASSLTDNPTDTQYF
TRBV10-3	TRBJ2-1	CAITPGGTYEQFF
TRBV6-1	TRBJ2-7	CASSRDRAYEQYF
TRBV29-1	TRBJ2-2	CSASGRANTGELFF
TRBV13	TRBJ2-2	CASRQGLQVSGELFF
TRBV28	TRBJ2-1	CASSFHTSGKTNEQFF
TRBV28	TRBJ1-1	CASSSYGAMNTEAFF
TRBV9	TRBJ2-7	CASSATYESYEQYF
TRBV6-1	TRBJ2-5	CASSRQDGGETQYF
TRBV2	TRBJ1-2	CAGHRGVAANYGYTF